This TCR beta chain comes out of a study of CD8 T cells in Susac syndrome (dated by TCRdb to about 2019). Background for the entire study: Among the sequenced Susac syndrome patients, about 6 had clinically active disease and about 8 were in clinical remission. At blood withdrawal, Susac syndrome patients were therapy-naive, treated with corticosteroids (with IVIg additionally given to some), or treated with IVIg alone. The study used repertoire sequencing to test whether antigen drove CD8+ T cell activation and differentiation in Susac syndrome.

On this clonotype itself: This clone's antigen is unknown. No base quality information exists; no much larger clone differs at one position.

RNA was extracted with the RNeasy kit and roughly 0.45 to 1 ug was reverse transcribed using random hexamers. The immunoSEQ multiplex PCR assay, which covers 54 Vbeta and 13 Jbeta segments, was used to amplify TCR beta CDR3 regions. PCR amplification bias was corrected by using a synthetic template baseline for primer optimization and computational correction. The authors' pipeline ran thus. Only productive sequences were kept, with reads annotated to V, D and J genes according to IMGT and analyzed in immunoSEQ Analyzer. To calculate clonality, Shannon entropy was normalized by log2 of the number of productive unique sequences and then subtracted from one. Public and private clones were assessed among the 100 most prevalent clones of each patient and control. Susac-specific clones were defined as absent from healthy and MS cohorts, about 1,100 published viral clones and other ImmuneACCESS disease sequences. TCRdb took the public reads, trimmed them with fastp at Q25, ran MiXCR for clone calling and kept in-frame beta chains. All rows with the same CDR3 protein become a single entry with the most common DNA and genes. TCRdb's processing, not the authors', yielded these V and J calls. Present in this sample are 150,000 to 200,000 distinct CDR3 sequences, 90% to 95% of which were seen just once. The top ten hold 0.095% to 0.13% of the sample.

Peripheral blood CD8+ and CD4+ T cells from healthy donors, Susac syndrome patients and multiple sclerosis patients were profiled by high-throughput TCR beta sequencing. The Susac syndrome patients fulfilled recently defined diagnostic criteria for definite or probable disease. CD8+ TEMRA cells were enriched by FACS, while bulk CD8+ and CD4+ T cells were purified by magnetic negative isolation. Blood was drawn into EDTA tubes, processed within 24 hours, and PBMCs were isolated by density gradient centrifugation. PBMCs destined for TCR sequencing were cryopreserved in liquid nitrogen and later thawed in a 37 °C water bath. Purity of sorted or isolated CD4+, CD8+ and CD8+ TEMRA cells was at least 90%. Summary of the overall study and its limitations: The study acknowledged that relatively few individuals were included in the TCR sequencing and HLA analysis. No clonal expansion was detected in the CD4+ T cell repertoire of Susac syndrome patients.

Via the germline V gene, CDR1 is LGHNA and CDR2 YNFKEQ. The cysteine opens and the phenylalanine closes a CDR3 of 17 amino acids. The kept DNA is CDR3 alone, 51 bases in frame from the first base. The germline V and J ends show losses of 0 bases and 4 bases respectively, and no gene match explains 5 bases of the junction. The V and J genes are TRBV4-2 and TRBJ2-7; 14 junctional bases match TRBD2. This receptor was taken from a human donor with Susac syndrome. The sample consisted of CD4+ T cells from PBMCs. CDR3 region: CASSQEGTSGGMYEQYF. Read as DNA, the sequence is TGTGCCAGCAGCCAAGAGGGGACTAGCGGGGGTATGTACGAGCAGTACTTC.